The clone carrying this T cell receptor beta chain has a count of ten or more. V shed 0 bases and J shed 0 bases, with 14 bases lying between them. This CDR3 has 17 residues. Germline CDR1 is MNHEY and CDR2 is SMNVEV (reference sequence). Attachment of unique molecular identifiers to individual cDNA molecules was performed. TCRdb used MiXCR to reprocess the 5' RACE reads, holding one entry per CDR3 protein. The sample lists roughly 32,000 distinct CDR3 sequences; roughly 6% were seen once. This record comes from a study of early T cells in non-severe SARS-CoV-2 infection. The rearrangement links TRBV27 to TRBJ1-2, with a weak D call TRBD1 (5 bases). Sequenced material: whole blood. The origin of this receptor is an adult who was a healthcare worker with PCR-confirmed SARS-CoV-2 infection or an uninfected control (not recorded which). The CDR3 loop reads CASSLSGQGGANYGYTF. CDR3 nucleotide sequence: TGTGCCAGCAGTTTATCGGGGCAGGGCGGAGCTAACTATGGCTACACCTTC.